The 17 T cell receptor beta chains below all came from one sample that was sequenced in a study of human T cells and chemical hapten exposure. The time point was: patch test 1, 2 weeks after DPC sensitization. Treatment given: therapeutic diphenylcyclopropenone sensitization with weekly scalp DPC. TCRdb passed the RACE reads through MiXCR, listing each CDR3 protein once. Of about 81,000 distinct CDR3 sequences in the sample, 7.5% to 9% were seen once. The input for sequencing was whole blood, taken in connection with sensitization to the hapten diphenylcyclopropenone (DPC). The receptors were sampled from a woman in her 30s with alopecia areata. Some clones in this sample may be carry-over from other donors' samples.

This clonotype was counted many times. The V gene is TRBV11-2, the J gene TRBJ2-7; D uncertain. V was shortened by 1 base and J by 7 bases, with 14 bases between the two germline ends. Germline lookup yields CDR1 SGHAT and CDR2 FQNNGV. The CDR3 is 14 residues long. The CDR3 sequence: CASSLVFQVQEQYF. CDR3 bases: TGTGCCAGCAGCTTAGTCTTCCAGGTACAGGAGCAGTACTTC.

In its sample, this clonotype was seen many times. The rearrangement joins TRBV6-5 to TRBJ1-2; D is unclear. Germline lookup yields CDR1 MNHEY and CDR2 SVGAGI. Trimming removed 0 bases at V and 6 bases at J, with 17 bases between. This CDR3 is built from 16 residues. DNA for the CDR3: TGTGCCAGCAGTTACTCGATTTTGGGCGAGCAAAATGGCTACACCTTC. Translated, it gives CASSYSILGEQNGYTF.

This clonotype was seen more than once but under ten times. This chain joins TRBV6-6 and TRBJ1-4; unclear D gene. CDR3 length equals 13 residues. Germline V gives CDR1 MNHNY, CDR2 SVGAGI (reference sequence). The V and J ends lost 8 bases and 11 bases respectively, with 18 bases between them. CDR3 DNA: TGTGCCAGCCACCGAAGGGAGGGAGGTAAACTGTTTTTT. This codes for CASHRREGGKLFF.

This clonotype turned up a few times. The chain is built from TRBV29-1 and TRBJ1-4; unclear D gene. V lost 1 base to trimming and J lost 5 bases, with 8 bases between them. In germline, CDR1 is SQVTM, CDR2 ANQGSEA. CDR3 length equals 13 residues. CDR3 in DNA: TGCAGCGTTGAAGTCCAGCCAAATGAAAAACTGTTTTTT. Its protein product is CSVEVQPNEKLFF.

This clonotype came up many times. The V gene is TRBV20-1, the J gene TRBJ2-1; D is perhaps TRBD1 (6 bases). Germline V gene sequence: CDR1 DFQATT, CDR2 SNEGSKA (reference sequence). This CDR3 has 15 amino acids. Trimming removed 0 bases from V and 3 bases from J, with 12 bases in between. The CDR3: CSAREARRGYNEQFF. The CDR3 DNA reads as TGCAGTGCTAGAGAAGCGCGCAGGGGCTACAATGAGCAGTTCTTC.

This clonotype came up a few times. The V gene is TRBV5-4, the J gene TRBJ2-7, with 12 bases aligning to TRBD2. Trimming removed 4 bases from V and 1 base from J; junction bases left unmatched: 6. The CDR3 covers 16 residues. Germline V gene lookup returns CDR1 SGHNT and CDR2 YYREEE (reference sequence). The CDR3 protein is CASSGRLAGVSYEQYF. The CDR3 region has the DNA TGTGCCAGCAGCGGGAGACTAGCGGGGGTGTCCTACGAGCAGTACTTC.

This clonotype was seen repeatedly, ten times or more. The CDR3 DNA follows: TGTGCCAGCAGTGGATCATCTTCCCAAGAGACCCAGTACTTC. It translates to CASSGSSSQETQYF. The chain employs TRBV2 and TRBJ2-5; D remains unclear. Trimming removed 4 bases at V and 1 base at J, with 10 bases between. CDR1 SNHLY and CDR2 FYNNEI come from the germline V gene. The CDR3 spans 14 residues.

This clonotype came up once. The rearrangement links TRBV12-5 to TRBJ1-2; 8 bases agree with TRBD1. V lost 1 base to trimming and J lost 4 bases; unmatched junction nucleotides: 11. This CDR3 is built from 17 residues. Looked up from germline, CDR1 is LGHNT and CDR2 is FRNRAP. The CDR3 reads CASGLDLQGGTIYGYTF. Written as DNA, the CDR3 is TGTGCTAGTGGTTTGGACCTACAGGGGGGGACGATCTATGGCTACACCTTC.

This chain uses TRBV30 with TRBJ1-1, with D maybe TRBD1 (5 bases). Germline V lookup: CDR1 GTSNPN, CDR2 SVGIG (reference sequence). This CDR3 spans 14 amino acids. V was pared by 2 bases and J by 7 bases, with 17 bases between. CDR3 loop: CAWSRDWGLVEAFF. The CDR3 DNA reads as TGTGCCTGGAGTCGGGATTGGGGGTTGGTTGAAGCTTTCTTT.

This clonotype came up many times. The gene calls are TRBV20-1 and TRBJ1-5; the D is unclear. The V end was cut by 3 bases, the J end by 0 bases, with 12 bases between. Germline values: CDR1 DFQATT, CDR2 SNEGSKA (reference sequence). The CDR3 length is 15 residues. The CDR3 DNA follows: TGCAGTGCTAGTGAGGGAACATATAGCAATCAGCCCCAGCATTTT. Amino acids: CSASEGTYSNQPQHF.

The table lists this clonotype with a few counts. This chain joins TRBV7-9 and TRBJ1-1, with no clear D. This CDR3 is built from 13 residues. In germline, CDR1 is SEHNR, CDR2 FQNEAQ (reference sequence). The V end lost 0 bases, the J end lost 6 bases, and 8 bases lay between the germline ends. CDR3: CASSLAPKAEAFF. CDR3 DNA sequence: TGTGCCAGCAGCTTAGCCCCCAAAGCTGAAGCTTTCTTT.

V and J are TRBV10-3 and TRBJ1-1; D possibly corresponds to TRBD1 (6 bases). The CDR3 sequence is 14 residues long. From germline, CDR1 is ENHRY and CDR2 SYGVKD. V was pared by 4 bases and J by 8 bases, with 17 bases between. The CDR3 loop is CAISATAAGQEAFF. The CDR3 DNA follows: TGTGCCATCAGTGCGACGGCGGCGGGACAAGAAGCTTTCTTT.

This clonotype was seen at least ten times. The CDR3 is CASSLSNGNTEAFF. The CDR3 DNA sequence: TGTGCCAGCAGTTTATCCAACGGGAACACTGAAGCTTTCTTT. This sequence joins TRBV12-3 or TRBV12-4 and TRBJ1-1; the D is unclear. The V gene lost 2 bases and the J gene lost 1 base, with 8 bases spanning the gap. The CDR3 runs to 14 residues.

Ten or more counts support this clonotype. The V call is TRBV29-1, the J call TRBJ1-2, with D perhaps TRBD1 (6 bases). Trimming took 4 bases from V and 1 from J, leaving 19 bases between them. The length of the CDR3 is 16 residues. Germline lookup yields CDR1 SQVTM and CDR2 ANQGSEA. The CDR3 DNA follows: TGCAGCGTTGTGGCAGGGGCCACCGCAAATAACTATGGCTACACCTTC. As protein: CSVVAGATANNYGYTF.

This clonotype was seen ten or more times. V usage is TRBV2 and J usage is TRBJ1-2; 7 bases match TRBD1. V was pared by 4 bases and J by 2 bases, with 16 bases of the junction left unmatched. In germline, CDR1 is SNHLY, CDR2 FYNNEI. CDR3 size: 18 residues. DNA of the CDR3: TGTGCCAGCAGTGTTTTGACGACAGGGCGAGTGGGCAACTATGGCTACACCTTC. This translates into CASSVLTTGRVGNYGYTF.

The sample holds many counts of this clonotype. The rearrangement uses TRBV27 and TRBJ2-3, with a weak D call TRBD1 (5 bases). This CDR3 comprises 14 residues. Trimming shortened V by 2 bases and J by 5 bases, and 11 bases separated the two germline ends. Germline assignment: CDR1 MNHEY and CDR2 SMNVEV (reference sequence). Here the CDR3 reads CASSLQGAEDTQYF. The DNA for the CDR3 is TGTGCCAGCAGTTTACAAGGGGCTGAAGATACGCAGTATTTT.

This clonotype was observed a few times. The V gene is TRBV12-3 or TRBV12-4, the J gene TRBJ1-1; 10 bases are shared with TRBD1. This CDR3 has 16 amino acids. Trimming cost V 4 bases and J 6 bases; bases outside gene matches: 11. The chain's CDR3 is CASSYIGAGTGAEAFF. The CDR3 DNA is TGTGCCAGCAGTTACATTGGAGCGGGGACAGGGGCTGAAGCTTTCTTT.